This TCR beta chain was identified in a study of T-cell memory formation after mild COVID-19. General observations from the study: Memory sampled before infection contained some responding clones, suggesting cross-reactive memory joined. Clones contracting across day 15 to 85 had a balanced CD4/CD8 profile; later expanding clones leaned CD4+.

The authors produced TCR alpha and TCR beta cDNA libraries with sample barcodes and UMIs by 5'RACE using constant-segment primers. Via MiXCR, TCRdb re-called the 5' RACE reads, giving one row per CDR3 protein. The sample lists 550,000 to 600,000 distinct CDR3 sequences, roughly 17% occurring once. Note on this clonotype: The target antigen is unknown. At one boundary the junction diverges from the germline segment, which might be a read error.

Germline V gives CDR1 SGHVS, CDR2 FNYEAQ. This CDR3 contains 16 residues. Sequenced input: PBMCs or a T cell subset sorted from them (not recorded which). The clonotype comes from an adult woman who had mild COVID-19 (a few samples of this study predate the infection). Cell type and time point are not known. V and J are TRBV7-6 and TRBJ2-5; 7 bases are shared with TRBD1. DNA of the CDR3: TGTGCCAGCAGCTATTCAGGGGGTAGCGTTCAAGGGACCCAGTACTTC. Its translation is CASSYSGGSVQGTQYF.